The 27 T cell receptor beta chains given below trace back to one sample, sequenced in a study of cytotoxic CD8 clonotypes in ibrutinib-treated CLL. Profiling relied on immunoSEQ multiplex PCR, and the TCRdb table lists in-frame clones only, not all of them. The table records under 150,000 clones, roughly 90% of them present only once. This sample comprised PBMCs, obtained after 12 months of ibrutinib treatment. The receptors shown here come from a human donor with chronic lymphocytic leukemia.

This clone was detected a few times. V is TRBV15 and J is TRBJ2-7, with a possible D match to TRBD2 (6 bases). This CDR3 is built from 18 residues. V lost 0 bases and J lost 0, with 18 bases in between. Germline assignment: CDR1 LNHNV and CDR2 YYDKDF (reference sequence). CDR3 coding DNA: TGTGCCACCAGCAGAGATCTCTTTGTGTTGGGGGGCTCCTACGAGCAGTACTTC. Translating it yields CATSRDLFVLGGSYEQYF.

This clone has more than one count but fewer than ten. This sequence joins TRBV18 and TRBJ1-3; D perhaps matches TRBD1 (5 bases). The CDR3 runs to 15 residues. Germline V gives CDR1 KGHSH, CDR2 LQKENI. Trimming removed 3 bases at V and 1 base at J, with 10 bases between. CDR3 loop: CASSPIAGSGNTIYF. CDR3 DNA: TGTGCCAGCTCACCCATTGCAGGGTCTGGAAACACCATATATTTT.

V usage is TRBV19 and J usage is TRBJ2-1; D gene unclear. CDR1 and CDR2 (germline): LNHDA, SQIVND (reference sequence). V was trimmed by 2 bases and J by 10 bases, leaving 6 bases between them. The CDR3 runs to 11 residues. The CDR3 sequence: CASSIMDEQFF. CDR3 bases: TGTGCCAGTAGTATAATGGACGAGCAGTTCTTC.

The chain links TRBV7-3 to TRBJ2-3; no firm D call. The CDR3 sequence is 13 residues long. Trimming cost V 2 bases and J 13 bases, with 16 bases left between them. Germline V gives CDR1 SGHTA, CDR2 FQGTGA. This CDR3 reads CASSLQPLTPKYF. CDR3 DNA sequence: TGTGCCAGCAGCTTACAGCCCCTGACCCCAAAGTATTTT.

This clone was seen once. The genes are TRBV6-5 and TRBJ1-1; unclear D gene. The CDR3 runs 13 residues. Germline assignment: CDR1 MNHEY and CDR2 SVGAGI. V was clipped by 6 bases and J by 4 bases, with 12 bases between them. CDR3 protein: CASSSGWSTEAFF. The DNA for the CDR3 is TGTGCCAGCAGCTCTGGATGGAGCACTGAAGCTTTCTTT.

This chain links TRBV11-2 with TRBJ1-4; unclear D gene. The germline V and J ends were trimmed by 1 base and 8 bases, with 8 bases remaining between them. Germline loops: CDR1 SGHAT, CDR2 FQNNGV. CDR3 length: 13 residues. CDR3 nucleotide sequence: TGTGCCAGCAGCTTAGTATATGGGGAAAAACTGTTTTTT. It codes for CASSLVYGEKLFF.

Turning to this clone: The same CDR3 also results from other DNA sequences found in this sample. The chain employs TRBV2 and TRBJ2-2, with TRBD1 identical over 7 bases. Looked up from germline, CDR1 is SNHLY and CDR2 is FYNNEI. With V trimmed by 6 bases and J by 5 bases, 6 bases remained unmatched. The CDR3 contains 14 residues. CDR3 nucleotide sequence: TGTGCCAGCAGACCGACAGGGAGAACCGGGGAGCTGTTTTTT. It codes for CASRPTGRTGELFF.

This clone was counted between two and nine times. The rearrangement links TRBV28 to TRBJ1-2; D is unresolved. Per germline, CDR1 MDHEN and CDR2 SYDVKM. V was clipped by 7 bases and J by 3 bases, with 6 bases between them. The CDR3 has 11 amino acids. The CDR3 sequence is CASTSYYGYTF. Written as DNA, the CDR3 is TGTGCCAGCACCTCCTACTATGGCTACACCTTC.

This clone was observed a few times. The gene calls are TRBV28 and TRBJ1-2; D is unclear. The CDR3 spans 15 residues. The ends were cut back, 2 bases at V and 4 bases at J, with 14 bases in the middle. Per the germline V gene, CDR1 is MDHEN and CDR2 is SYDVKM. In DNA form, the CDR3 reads TGTGCCAGCAGTTTACCGAACCAAGGACCCTATGGCTACACCTTC. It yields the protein CASSLPNQGPYGYTF.

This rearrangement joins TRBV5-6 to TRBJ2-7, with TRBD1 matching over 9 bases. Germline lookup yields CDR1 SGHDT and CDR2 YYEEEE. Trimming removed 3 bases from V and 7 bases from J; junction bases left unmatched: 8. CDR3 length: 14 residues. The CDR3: CASSYGQGHREQYF. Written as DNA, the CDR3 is TGTGCCAGCAGCTACGGACAGGGGCATCGGGAGCAGTACTTC.

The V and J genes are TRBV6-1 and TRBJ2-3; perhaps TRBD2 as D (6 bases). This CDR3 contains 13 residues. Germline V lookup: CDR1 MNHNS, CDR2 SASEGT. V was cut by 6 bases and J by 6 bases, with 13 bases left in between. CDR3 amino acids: CASSSGTLDTQYF. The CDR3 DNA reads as TGTGCCAGCAGCTCCGGGACTCTCGATACGCAGTATTTT.

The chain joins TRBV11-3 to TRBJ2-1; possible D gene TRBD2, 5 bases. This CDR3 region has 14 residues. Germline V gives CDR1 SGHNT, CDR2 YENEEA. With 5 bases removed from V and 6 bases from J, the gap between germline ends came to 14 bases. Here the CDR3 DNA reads TGTGCCAGCAGCCCCACCCCAGCGGTCAATGAGCAGTTCTTC. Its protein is CASSPTPAVNEQFF.

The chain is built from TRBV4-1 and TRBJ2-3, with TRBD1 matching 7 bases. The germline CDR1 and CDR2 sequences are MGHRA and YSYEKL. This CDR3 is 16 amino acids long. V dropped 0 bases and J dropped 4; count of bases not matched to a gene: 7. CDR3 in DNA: TGCGCCAGCAGCCAAGAAGGGACAGAATTCGCAGATACGCAGTATTTT. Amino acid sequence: CASSQEGTEFADTQYF.

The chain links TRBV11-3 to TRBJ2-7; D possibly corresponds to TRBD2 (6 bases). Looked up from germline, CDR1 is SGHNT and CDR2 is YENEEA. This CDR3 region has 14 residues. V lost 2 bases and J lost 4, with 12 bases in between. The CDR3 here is CASSLSGGEYEQYF. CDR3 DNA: TGTGCCAGCAGCTTATCTGGCGGGGAGTACGAGCAGTACTTC.

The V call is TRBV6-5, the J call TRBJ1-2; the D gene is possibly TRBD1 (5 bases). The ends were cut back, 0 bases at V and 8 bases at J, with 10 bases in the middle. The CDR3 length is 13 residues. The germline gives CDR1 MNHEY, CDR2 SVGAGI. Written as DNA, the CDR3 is TGTGCCAGCAGTTACTCGGGGGAAACGGGCTACACCTTC. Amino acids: CASSYSGETGYTF.

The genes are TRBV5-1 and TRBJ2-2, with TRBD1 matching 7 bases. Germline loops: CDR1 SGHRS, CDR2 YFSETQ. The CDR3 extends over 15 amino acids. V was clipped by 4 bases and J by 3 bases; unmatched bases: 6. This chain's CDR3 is CASSPDRTDTGELFF. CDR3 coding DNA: TGCGCCAGCAGCCCGGACAGGACAGACACCGGGGAGCTGTTTTTT.

The CDR3 nucleotides are TGTGCCAGCAGCTTGGGGGCAGATACGCAGTATTTT. Translating it yields CASSLGADTQYF. J is TRBJ2-3 and V is TRBV7-2, with D tentatively TRBD1 or TRBD2 (5 bases each). The CDR3 has 12 residues. The V gene lost 3 bases and the J gene lost 4 bases, with 5 bases spanning the gap. Germline loops: CDR1 SGHTA, CDR2 FQGNSA.

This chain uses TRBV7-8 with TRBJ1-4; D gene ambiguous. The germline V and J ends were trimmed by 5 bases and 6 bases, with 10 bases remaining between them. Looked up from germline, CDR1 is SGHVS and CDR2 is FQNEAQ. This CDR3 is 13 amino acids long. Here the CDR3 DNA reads TGTGCCAGCAGCCCCCGGACGGATGAAAAACTGTTTTTT. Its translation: CASSPRTDEKLFF. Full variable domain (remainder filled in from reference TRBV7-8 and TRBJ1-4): GAGVSQSPRYKVAKRGQDVALRCDPISGHVSLFWYQQALGQGPEFLTYFQNEAQLDKSGLPSDRFFAERPEGSVSTLKIQRTQQEDSAVYLCASSPRTDEKLFFGSGTQLSVL.

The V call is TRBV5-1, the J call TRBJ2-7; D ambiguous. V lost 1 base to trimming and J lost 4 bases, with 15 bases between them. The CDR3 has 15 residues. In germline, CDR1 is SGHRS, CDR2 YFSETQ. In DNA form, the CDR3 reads TGCGCCAGCAGCTTGTTCGTCGATCCAATTTACGAGCAGTACTTC. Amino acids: CASSLFVDPIYEQYF.

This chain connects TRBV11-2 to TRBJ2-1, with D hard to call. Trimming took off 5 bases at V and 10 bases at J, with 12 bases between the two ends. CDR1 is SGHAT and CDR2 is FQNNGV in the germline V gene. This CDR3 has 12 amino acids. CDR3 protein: CASSRPVTEQFF. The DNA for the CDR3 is TGTGCCAGCAGCCGTCCCGTTACCGAGCAGTTCTTC.

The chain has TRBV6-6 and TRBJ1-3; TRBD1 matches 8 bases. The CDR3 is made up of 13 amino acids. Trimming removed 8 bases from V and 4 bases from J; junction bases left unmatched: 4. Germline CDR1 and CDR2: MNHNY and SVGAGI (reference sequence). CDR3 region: CASLQGAGNTIYF. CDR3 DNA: TGTGCCAGCTTGCAGGGGGCAGGAAACACCATATATTTT.

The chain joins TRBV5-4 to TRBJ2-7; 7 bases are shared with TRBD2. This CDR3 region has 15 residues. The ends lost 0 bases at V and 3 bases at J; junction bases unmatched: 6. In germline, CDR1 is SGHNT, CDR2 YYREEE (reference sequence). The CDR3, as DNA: TGTGCCAGCAGCTTGGGGGCGGGGGATGGCTACGAGCAGTACTTC. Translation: CASSLGAGDGYEQYF.

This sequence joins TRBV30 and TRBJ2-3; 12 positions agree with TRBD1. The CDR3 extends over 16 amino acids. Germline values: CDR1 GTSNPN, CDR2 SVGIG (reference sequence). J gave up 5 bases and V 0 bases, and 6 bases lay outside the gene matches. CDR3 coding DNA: TGTGCCTGGAGTGTATTGGGACAGGGGGCGAGAGATACGCAGTATTTT. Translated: CAWSVLGQGARDTQYF.

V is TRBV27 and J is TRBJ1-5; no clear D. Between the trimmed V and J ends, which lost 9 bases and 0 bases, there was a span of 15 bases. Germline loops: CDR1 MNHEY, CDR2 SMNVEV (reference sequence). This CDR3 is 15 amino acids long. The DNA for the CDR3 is TGTGCCAGACTGGGGTCCCAAGTTAGCAATCAGCCCCAGCATTTT. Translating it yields CARLGSQVSNQPQHF.

The CDR3 spells CASSSTGGESDTQYF. For the CDR3, the DNA is TGCGCCAGCAGCTCGACAGGGGGCGAGTCAGATACGCAGTATTTT. V usage is TRBV5-1 and J usage is TRBJ2-3; 10 bases agree with TRBD1. The CDR3 loop spans 15 amino acids. V shed 3 bases and J 4 bases; nucleotides not matched to a gene: 5. Germline V gene lookup returns CDR1 SGHRS and CDR2 YFSETQ.

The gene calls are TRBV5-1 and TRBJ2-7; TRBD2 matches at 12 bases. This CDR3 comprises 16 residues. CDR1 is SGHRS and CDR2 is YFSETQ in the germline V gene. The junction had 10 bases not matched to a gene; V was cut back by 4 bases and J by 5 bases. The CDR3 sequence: CASSPPLAGGPHEQYF. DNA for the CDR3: TGCGCCAGCAGCCCACCCCTAGCGGGAGGGCCTCACGAGCAGTACTTC.

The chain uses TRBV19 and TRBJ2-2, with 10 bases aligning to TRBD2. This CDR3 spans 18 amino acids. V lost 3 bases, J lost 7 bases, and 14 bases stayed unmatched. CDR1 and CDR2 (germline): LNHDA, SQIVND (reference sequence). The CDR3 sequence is CASSIDTLAGVSGGELFF. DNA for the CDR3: TGTGCCAGTAGTATCGATACGCTAGCGGGAGTTTCTGGCGGGGAGCTGTTTTTT.